Included here is one T cell receptor (beta chain) sequence, with context. Its antigen remains unknown. Profiled with immunoSEQ multiplex PCR; TCRdb holds only in-frame clones, not every one. The sample records about 55,000 clones, 88% being singletons. The sample originates from a study of OX40 agonist ivuxolimab in advanced cancers. The wider study: Treatment of patients was with ivuxolimab, an agonistic anti-OX40 (CD134) antibody. Those enrolled were about 82% male, with a mean age of about 66 years and ages from about 20 to 80. Study outcomes and limitations: CD4+ T cells averaged fewer expanded clones than CD8+ T cells.

Germline trimming cut 5 bases from V and 5 bases from J; bases unmatched to any gene: 6. The CDR3 runs to 15 residues. Germline loops: CDR1 SGHTA, CDR2 FQGTGA. The V and J genes are TRBV7-3 and TRBJ2-1, with TRBD2 matching over 10 bases. Sequencing used CD4+ or CD8+ T cells sorted from blood, obtained in a trial of the OX40 agonist ivuxolimab. The origin of this receptor is an adult with an advanced solid tumor such as melanoma, head and neck, liver or kidney cancer. The CDR3 DNA is TGTGCCAGCAGCCCGTGGACTAGCGGCAACAATGAGCAGTTCTTC. Translated, it gives CASSPWTSGNNEQFF.